The next 3 T cell receptor beta chains were all read from a single sample in a study of graft-versus-host responses after intestinal transplantation. Profiled with immunoSEQ multiplex PCR; TCRdb holds only in-frame clones, not every one. Among 23,000 or so clones listed, almost 40% were seen once. Sequencing was performed on alloreactive CD4+ T cells from a mixed lymphocyte reaction culture, taken before intestinal transplant. Subset given: CFSE-low proliferating T cells sorted from approximately six-day pre-transplant mixed lymphocyte reaction (GvH or HvG direction). All receptors derive from a human patient who received an intestinal transplant.

A few counts support this clone. The J gene is TRBJ1-1, the V gene TRBV11-3, with D unresolved. Per germline, CDR1 SGHNT and CDR2 YENEEA. CDR3 length: 13 residues. Between the trimmed V and J ends, which lost 5 bases and 3 bases, there was a span of 10 bases. The CDR3 coding sequence is TGTGCCAGCAGCCTGAGGGAGTACACTGAAGCTTTCTTT. Protein sequence: CASSLREYTEAFF.

This clone was counted between two and nine times. The genes are TRBV6-5 and TRBJ2-3; 7 nucleotides line up with TRBD1. CDR1 is MNHEY, CDR2 SVGAGI, per germline. The J segment lost 4 bases and the V segment lost 0 bases, leaving 7 bases of the junction unmatched. This CDR3 has 16 amino acids. CDR3 in amino acids: CASSYSTGFGADTQYF. Written as DNA, the CDR3 is TGTGCCAGCAGTTACTCGACAGGGTTTGGCGCAGATACGCAGTATTTT.

The rearrangement joins TRBV19 to TRBJ1-1; no reliable D call. The CDR3 sequence is 13 residues long. V was trimmed by 5 bases and J by 5 bases, leaving 12 bases between them. Germline V lookup: CDR1 LNHDA, CDR2 SQIVND (reference sequence). The CDR3 protein is CASSWTRRTEAFF. The CDR3 DNA follows: TGTGCCAGTAGTTGGACCAGGAGGACTGAAGCTTTCTTT.